This T cell receptor beta chain is drawn from a study of blood T cell repertoires in COVID-19. Study background: Samples representing acute and convalescent COVID-19 were sourced from the United States, Italy and Spain. Sample material is recorded as cDNA or gDNA derived from T cells, B-cell-depleted T cells, or PBMCs.

Seattle participants joined during active infection and were tracked over time. Original methodology: From reference gene primer amplification, estimates of nucleated cell counts were derived. Method: immunoSEQ multiplex PCR; TCRdb's copy keeps in-frame clones and lacks some. That table supplies the V and J calls and clone size; D and trimming were determined from the DNA. The sample lists roughly 180,000 clones, about 95% occurring once. Germline-derived CDR1 and CDR2 are KGHSH and LQKENI. The V and J ends lost 3 bases and 0 bases, in that order; junction bases with no gene match: 3. The CDR3 length is 16 residues.

The genes are TRBV18 and TRBJ1-1; 11 nucleotides agree with TRBD1. The sequencing input was peripheral blood. The receptor's source is a man younger than 40 with COVID-19, enrolled during active disease. CDR3 sequence: CASSPGTGGVNTEAFF. The CDR3 DNA reads as TGTGCCAGCTCACCCGGGACAGGGGGGGTGAACACTGAAGCTTTCTTT. Based on the CDR3 plus reference TRBV18 and TRBJ1-1, the full variable domain is NAGVMQNPRHLVRRRGQEARLRCSPMKGHSHVYWYRQLPEEGLKFMVYLQKENIIDESGMPKERFSAEFPKEGPSILRIQQVVRGDSAAYFCASSPGTGGVNTEAFFGQGTRLTVV.